Reported below is one T cell receptor beta chain. The antigen is unknown. This entry belongs to a study of shared clonotypes between healthy human individuals. The CDR3 contains 13 residues. With 1 base removed from V and 9 bases from J, the gap between germline ends came to 13 bases. Per the germline V gene, CDR1 is MDHEN and CDR2 is SYDVKM. The deep-level immunoSEQ assay was used. Each subset's genomic DNA was split evenly across several immunoSEQ plates. Clones were sequenced by immunoSEQ multiplex PCR, and TCRdb holds only the in-frame ones, with some missing. The sample carries roughly 110,000 clones, about 63% recorded once. Whole-study findings and limits: Unshared clonotypes carried lower generation probabilities than those common to all four donors. The authors expected sequencing depth to affect clonotype sharing among donors.

Sequenced input: memory CD8+ T cells sorted from blood. Noted subset: CD45RO+ cells pooled with CCR7-negative TemRA cells. The chain joins TRBV28 to TRBJ2-7; D not resolved. The clonotype was recovered from a woman under 40 in good health. DNA for the CDR3: TGTGCCAGCAGTTTATTCCCCCCGGATGGGCAGTACTTC. The encoded protein is CASSLFPPDGQYF.